This T cell receptor beta chain was captured in a study of T cell changes during pregnancy in multiple sclerosis. The germline V gene has CDR1 LNHNV and CDR2 YYDKDF (reference sequence). V gave up 2 bases and J gave up 0 bases, with 17 bases separating them. This CDR3 has 19 amino acids. Assay: immunoSEQ multiplex PCR; the TCRdb copy retains only in-frame clones and omits some. The sample yields about 47,000 clones, over 75% seen once. V is TRBV15 and J is TRBJ2-6, with D perhaps TRBD2 (7 bases). The sequences come from CD8+ T cells from peripheral blood mononuclear cells, collected in the second trimester of pregnancy. This TCR derives from a female donor with multiple sclerosis, enrolled in a pregnancy study. The CDR3 protein is CATSRLGGGVSSGANVLTF. CDR3 nucleotide sequence: TGTGCCACCAGCAGACTAGGGGGAGGGGTGAGCTCTGGGGCCAACGTCCTGACTTTC.